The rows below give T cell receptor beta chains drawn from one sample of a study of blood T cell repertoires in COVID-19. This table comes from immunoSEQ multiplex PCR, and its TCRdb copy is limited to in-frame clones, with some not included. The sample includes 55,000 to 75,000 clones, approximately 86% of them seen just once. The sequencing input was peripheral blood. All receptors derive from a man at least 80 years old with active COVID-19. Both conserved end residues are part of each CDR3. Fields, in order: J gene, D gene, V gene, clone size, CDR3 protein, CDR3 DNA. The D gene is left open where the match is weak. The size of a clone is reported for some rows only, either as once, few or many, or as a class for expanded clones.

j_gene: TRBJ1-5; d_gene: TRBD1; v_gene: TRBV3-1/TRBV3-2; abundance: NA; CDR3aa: CASSQATGRGSNQPQHF; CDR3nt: TGTGCCAGCAGCCAAGCAACGGGCAGGGGGAGCAATCAGCCCCAGCATTTT
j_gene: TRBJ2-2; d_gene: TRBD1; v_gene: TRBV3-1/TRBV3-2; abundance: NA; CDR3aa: CASSPGQLNTGELFF; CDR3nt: TGTGCCAGCAGTCCGGGACAGTTGAACACCGGGGAGCTGTTTTTT
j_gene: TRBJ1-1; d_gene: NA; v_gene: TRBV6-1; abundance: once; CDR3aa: CASSFLQAANTEAFF; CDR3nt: TGTGCCAGCAGCTTCTTACAGGCTGCGAACACTGAAGCTTTCTTT
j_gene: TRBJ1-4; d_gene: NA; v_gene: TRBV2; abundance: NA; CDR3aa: CASRQRATATNEKLFF; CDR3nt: TGTGCCAGCAGACAAAGAGCAACAGCAACTAATGAAAAACTGTTTTTT
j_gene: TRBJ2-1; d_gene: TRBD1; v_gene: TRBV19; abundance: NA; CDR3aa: CASSAPGQGNGDEQFF; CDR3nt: TGTGCCAGTAGTGCACCGGGACAGGGAAATGGGGATGAGCAGTTCTTC
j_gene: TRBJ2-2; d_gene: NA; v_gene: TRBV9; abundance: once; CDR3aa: CASSKARVMTGELFF; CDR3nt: TGTGCCAGCAGCAAGGCACGGGTAATGACCGGGGAGCTGTTTTTT
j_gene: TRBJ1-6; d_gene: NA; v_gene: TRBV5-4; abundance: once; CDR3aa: CASSLDLNSPLHF; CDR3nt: TGTGCCAGCAGCTTGGATCTGAATTCACCCCTCCACTTT
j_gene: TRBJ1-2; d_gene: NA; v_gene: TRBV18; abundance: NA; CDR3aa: CASSRDKGETYGYTF; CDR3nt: TGTGCCAGCTCACGAGACAAGGGGGAGACCTATGGCTACACCTTC
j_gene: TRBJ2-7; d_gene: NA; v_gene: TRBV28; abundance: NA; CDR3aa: CAAQPPRGDYEQYF; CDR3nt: TGTGCCGCCCAACCCCCACGGGGAGACTACGAGCAGTACTTC
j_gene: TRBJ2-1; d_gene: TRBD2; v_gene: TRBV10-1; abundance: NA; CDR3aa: CASRVAGGPLNEQFF; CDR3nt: TGCGCCAGCAGAGTAGCGGGAGGGCCTCTGAATGAGCAGTTCTTC
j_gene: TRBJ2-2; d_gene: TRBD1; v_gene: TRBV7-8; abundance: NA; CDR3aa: CASNTGQGDTGELFF; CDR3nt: TGTGCCAGCAACACCGGACAGGGCGACACCGGGGAGCTGTTTTTT
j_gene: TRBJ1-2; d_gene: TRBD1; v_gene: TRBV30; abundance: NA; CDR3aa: CAWSPGQGVYGYTF; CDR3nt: TGTGCCTGGTCCCCGGGACAGGGGGTATATGGCTACACCTTC
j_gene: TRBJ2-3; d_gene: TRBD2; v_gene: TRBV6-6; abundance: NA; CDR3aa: CASRSLAGASDTQYF; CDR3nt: TGTGCCAGCAGATCTCTAGCGGGGGCAAGTGATACGCAGTATTTT
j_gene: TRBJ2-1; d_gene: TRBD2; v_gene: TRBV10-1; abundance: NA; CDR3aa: CASSVAGCNEQFF; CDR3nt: TGCGCCAGCAGTGTAGCGGGATGCAATGAGCAGTTCTTC
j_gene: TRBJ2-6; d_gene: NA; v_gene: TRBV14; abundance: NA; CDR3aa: CASSLGQGANVLTF; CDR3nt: TGTGCCAGCAGCCTAGGACAGGGGGCCAACGTCCTGACTTTC
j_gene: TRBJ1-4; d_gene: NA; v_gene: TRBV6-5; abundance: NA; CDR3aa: CASREKGAQSEKLFF; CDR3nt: TGTGCCAGCAGGGAGAAAGGGGCCCAGAGTGAAAAACTGTTTTTT
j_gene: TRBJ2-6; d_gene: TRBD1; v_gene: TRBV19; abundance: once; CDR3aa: CATMDRAISGANVLTF; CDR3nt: TGTGCCACCATGGACAGGGCGATCTCTGGGGCCAACGTCCTGACTTTC
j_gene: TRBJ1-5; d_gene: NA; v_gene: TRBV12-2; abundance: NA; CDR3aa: CASRLVKRQQGFQPQHF; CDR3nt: TGTGCAAGTCGCTTAGTCAAACGACAACAGGGTTTTCAGCCCCAGCATTTT
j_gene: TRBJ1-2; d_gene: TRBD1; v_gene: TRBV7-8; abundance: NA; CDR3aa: CASSLGQNYGYTF; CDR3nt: TGTGCCAGCAGCTTGGGACAGAACTATGGCTACACCTTC
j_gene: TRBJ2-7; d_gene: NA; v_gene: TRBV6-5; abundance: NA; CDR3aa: CASIYRTASYEQYF; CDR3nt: TGTGCCAGCATTTATCGGACTGCCTCCTACGAGCAGTACTTC
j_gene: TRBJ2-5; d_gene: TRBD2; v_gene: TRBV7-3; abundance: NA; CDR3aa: CASSYGAGAQYF; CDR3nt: TGTGCCAGCAGCTACGGGGCGGGGGCCCAGTACTTC
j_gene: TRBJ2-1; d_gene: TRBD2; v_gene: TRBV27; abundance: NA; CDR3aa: CASSFSAAGGWNEQFF; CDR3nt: TGTGCCAGCAGTTTTTCTGCGGCGGGGGGATGGAATGAGCAGTTCTTC
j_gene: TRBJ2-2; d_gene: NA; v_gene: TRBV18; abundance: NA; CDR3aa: CASPNSANPDSNTGELFF; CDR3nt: TGTGCCAGCCCTAACTCGGCTAACCCAGACTCGAACACCGGGGAGCTGTTTTTT
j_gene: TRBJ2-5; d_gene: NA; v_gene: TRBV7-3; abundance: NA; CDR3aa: CASSLSRGSHETQYF; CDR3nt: TGTGCCAGCAGCTTAAGTCGGGGATCCCACGAGACCCAGTACTTC
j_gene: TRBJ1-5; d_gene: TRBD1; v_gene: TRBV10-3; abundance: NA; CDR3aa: CATRSGGEGNQPQHF; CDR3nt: TGTGCCACAAGATCAGGGGGCGAGGGCAATCAGCCCCAGCATTTT